The clone carrying this T cell receptor beta chain turned up a few times. Its antigen is still unknown. Given a much more abundant clone one base away, this may be a read error. Amplification targeted the TCR beta CDR3 regions, with RNA transcripts as the source material. HTBI primers served in a first-round RT-PCR, which a second-round multiplex PCR followed. Each CDR3 protein is one row after TCRdb ran MiXCR on the multiplex PCR reads. This table holds roughly 700,000 distinct CDR3 sequences, 35% to 50% found once. The data were obtained in a study of Graves' ophthalmopathy and Graves' hyperthyroidism. Trimming at V came to 7 bases and at J to 5 bases, leaving 13 bases not matched to a gene. From germline, CDR1 is ENHRY and CDR2 SYGVKD. The length of the CDR3 is 17 residues. The diagnosis combined clinical symptoms, thyroxine, TRAb, thyroid ultrasound and orbital computed tomography scans. General observations from the study: A 13-signature model separated ophthalmopathy from stable hyperthyroidism, reaching roughly 85% sensitivity and less than 83% specificity cross-validated. Blood contained most expanded thyroid clonotypes exceeding 0.001 frequency. The model reached 70.59% sensitivity and about 72% specificity for predicting ophthalmopathy progression.

The receptor comes from an adult man with Graves' ophthalmopathy. The material sequenced was peripheral blood. V and J are TRBV10-3 and TRBJ2-5; 13 bases map to TRBD2. CDR3 sequence reads: CAITTGTSGEQAETQYF. The CDR3 coding sequence is TGTGCCATCACGACTGGGACTAGCGGGGAACAAGCGGAGACCCAGTACTTC.